A selection of T cell receptor beta chains follows, all from one sample in a study of blood T cells in healthy people across ages. TCRdb fed the 5' RACE reads into MiXCR, producing one record per CDR3 protein. Here the sample spans 1.5 million or so distinct CDR3 sequences, under 55% being singletons. The sequenced sample consisted of blood. The receptor source for this set is a woman between 18 and 30 years old in good health. The CDR3 runs from the conserved cysteine through the conserved F or W. The D gene is left open where the match is weak. Clone sizes are given selectively: once, few, many, or a class where the clone is expanded.

d_call,v_call,clone_size,j_call,cdr3_aa,cdr3_nt
TRBD1,TRBV7-2,few,TRBJ1-1,CASSPGQGWQAFF,TGTGCCAGCAGCCCCGGACAGGGTTGGCAAGCTTTCTTT
-,TRBV7-9,-,TRBJ2-6,CASRRNSGANVLTF,TGTGCCAGCAGACGTAACTCTGGGGCCAACGTCCTGACTTTC
-,TRBV12-3/TRBV12-4,-,TRBJ1-1,CASSSTDLNTEAFF,TGTGCCAGCAGTTCGACGGACTTAAACACTGAAGCTTTCTTT
TRBD2,TRBV28,-,TRBJ2-7,CASTIGLAEFSEQYF,TGTGCCAGCACCATCGGACTAGCGGAATTCTCCGAGCAGTACTTC
-,TRBV10-3,-,TRBJ1-2,CAISEGQAYSYTF,TGTGCCATCAGTGAAGGGCAGGCCTATAGCTACACCTTC
TRBD1,TRBV7-9,-,TRBJ1-2,CASSGEGQQSPYGYTF,TGTGCCAGCAGCGGAGAGGGACAGCAATCCCCCTATGGCTACACCTTC
-,TRBV29-1,few,TRBJ2-2,CSVEDWMNTGELFF,TGCAGCGTTGAAGACTGGATGAACACCGGGGAGCTGTTTTTT
-,TRBV6-1,few,TRBJ2-1,CASRKLEGTEQFF,TGTGCCAGCCGTAAACTAGAAGGTACTGAGCAGTTCTTC
-,TRBV11-2,few,TRBJ1-1,CASSWTLQAGYTEAFF,TGTGCCAGCAGCTGGACCCTACAGGCAGGCTACACTGAAGCTTTCTTT
TRBD2,TRBV4-3,few,TRBJ2-7,CASSQDWLAGGRYEQYF,TGCGCCAGCAGCCAAGATTGGCTAGCGGGAGGCCGCTACGAGCAGTACTTC
-,TRBV27,few,TRBJ1-6,CASSLQSSPLHF,TGTGCCAGCAGCCTTCAGAGTTCACCCCTCCACTTT
-,TRBV7-2,few,TRBJ2-7,CASSDRVYGHEQYF,TGTGCCAGCAGCGATCGAGTGTATGGCCACGAGCAGTACTTC
-,TRBV30,-,TRBJ1-4,CAWKEGAGEKLFF,TGTGCCTGGAAGGAAGGGGCTGGTGAAAAACTGTTTTTT
TRBD2,TRBV6-6,-,TRBJ2-7,CASRSGTSDYNEQYF,TGTGCCAGCAGATCCGGGACTAGCGACTACAATGAGCAGTACTTC
-,TRBV7-2,few,TRBJ1-2,CASLPGPVLDGYTF,TGTGCCAGCCTCCCGGGACCAGTTCTGGATGGCTACACCTTC
-,TRBV6-6,-,TRBJ2-4,CASRSGLNIQYF,TGTGCCAGTCGGAGCGGGCTAAACATCCAGTACTTC
TRBD1,TRBV24-1,-,TRBJ2-5,CATSVADRGEDNEQYF,TGTGCCACCAGTGTCGCGGACAGGGGAGAGGACAATGAGCAGTACTTC
TRBD1,TRBV7-9,few,TRBJ2-3,CASRKDRATDTQYF,TGTGCCAGCAGAAAAGACAGGGCCACAGATACGCAGTATTTT
-,TRBV20-1,-,TRBJ2-1,CSALPGLPFNEQFF,TGCAGTGCTTTACCGGGACTTCCTTTCAATGAGCAGTTCTTC
-,TRBV27,-,TRBJ2-1,CAVQRGGKYNEQFF,TGTGCCGTTCAAAGGGGGGGAAAATACAATGAGCAGTTCTTC
TRBD1,TRBV25-1,-,TRBJ1-2,CASSEPGQGLQGYTF,TGTGCCAGCAGTGAACCGGGACAGGGCCTCCAGGGCTACACCTTC
-,TRBV6-2/TRBV6-3,once,TRBJ2-1,CASSYTGGKQFF,TGTGCCAGCAGTTACACCGGAGGGAAGCAGTTCTTC
-,TRBV2,few,TRBJ2-7,CASIPRLDHEQYF,TGTGCCAGCATTCCTAGACTAGACCACGAGCAGTACTTC
-,TRBV6-5,-,TRBJ1-1,CASSYWRGEAFF,TGTGCCAGCAGTTATTGGCGGGGTGAAGCTTTCTTT
TRBD1,TRBV20-1,-,TRBJ2-2,CSARDPRTGDTGELFF,TGCAGTGCTAGAGATCCGCGGACAGGGGACACCGGGGAGCTGTTTTTT
-,TRBV14,few,TRBJ2-3,CASSQDRQGADTQYF,TGTGCCAGCAGCCAAGATCGGCAGGGTGCAGATACGCAGTATTTT
-,TRBV2,-,TRBJ2-7,CATRTATLSYEQYF,TGTGCCACCAGAACGGCCACCCTGAGCTACGAGCAGTACTTC
-,TRBV25-1,many,TRBJ2-7,CASSEGREQSSYEQYF,TGTGCCAGCAGTGAAGGCAGGGAACAAAGTTCCTACGAGCAGTACTTC
TRBD2,TRBV20-1,-,TRBJ2-1,CSATKREGPYNEQFF,TGCAGTGCTACTAAGCGGGAGGGCCCCTACAATGAGCAGTTCTTC
TRBD2,TRBV29-1,-,TRBJ2-3,CSVDLAGPTDTQYF,TGCAGCGTTGATTTAGCGGGGCCCACAGATACGCAGTATTTT
-,TRBV7-9,-,TRBJ2-3,CAGSLWGREDTQYF,TGTGCCGGCAGCTTATGGGGGCGTGAAGATACGCAGTATTTT
-,TRBV24-1,-,TRBJ2-7,CVTSDSGTFSYEQYF,TGTGTCACCAGTGACTCCGGGACATTCTCCTACGAGCAGTACTTC
-,TRBV7-2,few,TRBJ1-2,CASSLDLLWLDYGYTF,TGTGCCAGCAGCTTAGACCTTCTCTGGTTAGACTATGGCTACACCTTC
-,TRBV7-9,-,TRBJ2-5,CASSLGARRNLAEQYF,TGTGCCAGCAGCCTAGGCGCGCGGCGCAATCTAGCTGAGCAGTACTTC
-,TRBV6-2/TRBV6-3,few,TRBJ2-3,CASSMADRTDTQYF,TGTGCCAGCAGTATGGCAGATCGCACAGATACGCAGTATTTT
TRBD1,TRBV15,-,TRBJ1-5,CATSRTGVGNQPQHF,TGTGCCACCAGCAGGACAGGGGTGGGCAATCAGCCCCAGCATTTT
-,TRBV12-3/TRBV12-4,-,TRBJ1-1,CASSSSGLHQNTEAFF,TGTGCCAGCAGTTCCTCGGGCCTCCACCAGAACACTGAAGCTTTCTTT
-,TRBV20-1,few,TRBJ2-1,CSARDPRTTNEQFF,TGCAGTGCTAGAGATCCGCGGACTACCAATGAGCAGTTCTTC
-,TRBV4-1,-,TRBJ1-2,CASSQLGGYTF,TGCGCCAGCAGCCAACTTGGTGGCTACACCTTC
TRBD2,TRBV7-9,-,TRBJ2-5,CASSLATSGGGKTQYF,TGTGCCAGCAGCTTAGCGACTAGCGGGGGTGGGAAGACCCAGTACTTC
-,TRBV6-5,-,TRBJ1-5,CASSYRFGGSQPQHF,TGTGCCAGCAGTTACCGGTTCGGGGGAAGTCAGCCCCAGCATTTT
-,TRBV12-3/TRBV12-4,few,TRBJ2-2,CASKPRQDVANTGELFF,TGTGCCAGCAAACCCCGACAGGACGTCGCGAACACCGGGGAGCTGTTTTTT
-,TRBV4-3,few,TRBJ2-3,CASSRLGSADTQYF,TGCGCCAGCAGCCGCCTAGGTAGCGCAGATACGCAGTATTTT
TRBD1,TRBV7-9,-,TRBJ1-2,CASSLDRGNTNGYTF,TGTGCCAGCAGCTTAGACAGGGGGAACACGAATGGCTACACCTTC